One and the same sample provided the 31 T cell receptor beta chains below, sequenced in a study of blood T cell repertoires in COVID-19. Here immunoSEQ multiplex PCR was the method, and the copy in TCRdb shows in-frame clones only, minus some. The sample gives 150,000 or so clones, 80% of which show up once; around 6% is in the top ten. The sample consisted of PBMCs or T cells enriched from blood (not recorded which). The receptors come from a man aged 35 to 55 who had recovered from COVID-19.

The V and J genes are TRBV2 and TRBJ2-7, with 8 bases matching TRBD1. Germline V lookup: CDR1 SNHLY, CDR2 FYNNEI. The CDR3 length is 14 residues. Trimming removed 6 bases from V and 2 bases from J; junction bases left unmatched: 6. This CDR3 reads CASRIRQGPYEQYV. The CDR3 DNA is TGTGCCAGCAGGATCCGACAGGGGCCCTACGAGCAGTACGTC.

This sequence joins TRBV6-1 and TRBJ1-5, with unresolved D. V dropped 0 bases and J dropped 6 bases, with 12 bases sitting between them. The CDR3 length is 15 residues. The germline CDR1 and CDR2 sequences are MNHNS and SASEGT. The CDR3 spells CASSEAAGFGQPQHF. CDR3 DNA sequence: TGTGCCAGCAGTGAAGCCGCGGGGTTTGGTCAGCCCCAGCATTTT.

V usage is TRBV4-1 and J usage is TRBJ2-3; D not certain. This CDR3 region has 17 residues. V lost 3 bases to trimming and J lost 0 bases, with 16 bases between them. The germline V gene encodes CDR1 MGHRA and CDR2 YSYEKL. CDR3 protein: CASSHPDWSTSTDTQYF. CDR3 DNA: TGCGCCAGCAGCCATCCCGATTGGAGCACTAGCACAGATACGCAGTATTTT.

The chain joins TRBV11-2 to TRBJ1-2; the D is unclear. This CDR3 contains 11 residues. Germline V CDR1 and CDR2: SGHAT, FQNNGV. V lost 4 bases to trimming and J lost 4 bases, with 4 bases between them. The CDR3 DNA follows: TGTGCCAGCAGCTCTTCCTATGGCTACACCTTC. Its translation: CASSSSYGYTF.

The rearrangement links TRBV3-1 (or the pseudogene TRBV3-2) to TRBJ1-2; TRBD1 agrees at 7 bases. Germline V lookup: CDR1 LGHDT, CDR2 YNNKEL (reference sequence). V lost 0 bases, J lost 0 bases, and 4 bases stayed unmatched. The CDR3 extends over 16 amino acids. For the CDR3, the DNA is TGTGCCAGCAGCCAAGAGGGACAGCTGACTAACTATGGCTACACCTTC. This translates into CASSQEGQLTNYGYTF.

CDR3 protein: CASSVTGLAGGPYEQYV. CDR3 coding DNA: TGTGCCAGCAGTGTAACGGGACTAGCGGGGGGCCCATACGAGCAGTACGTC. This chain joins TRBV2 and TRBJ2-7; TRBD2 matches at 15 bases. There are 17 residues in the CDR3. Germline CDR1 and CDR2: SNHLY and FYNNEI. V shed 4 bases, J shed 4 bases, and the junction held 8 bases outside the gene matches.

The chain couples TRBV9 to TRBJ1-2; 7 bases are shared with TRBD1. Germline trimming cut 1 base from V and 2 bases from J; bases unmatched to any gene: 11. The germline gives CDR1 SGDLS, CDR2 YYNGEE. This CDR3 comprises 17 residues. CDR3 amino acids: CASSVRGGEGENYGYTF. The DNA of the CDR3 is TGTGCCAGCAGCGTAAGAGGGGGCGAAGGGGAGAACTATGGCTACACCTTC.

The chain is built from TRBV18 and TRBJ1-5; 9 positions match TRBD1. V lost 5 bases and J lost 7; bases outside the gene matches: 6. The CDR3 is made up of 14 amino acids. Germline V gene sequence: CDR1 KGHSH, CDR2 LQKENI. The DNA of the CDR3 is TGTGCCAGCTCAGAGGACAGGGGAGAGCAGCCCCAGCATTTT. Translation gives CASSEDRGEQPQHF.

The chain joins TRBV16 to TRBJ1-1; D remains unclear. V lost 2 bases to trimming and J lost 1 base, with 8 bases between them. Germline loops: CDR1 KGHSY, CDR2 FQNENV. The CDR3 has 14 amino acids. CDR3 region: CASSQNSRNTEAFF. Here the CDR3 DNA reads TGTGCCAGCAGCCAAAATTCCCGGAACACTGAAGCTTTCTTT.

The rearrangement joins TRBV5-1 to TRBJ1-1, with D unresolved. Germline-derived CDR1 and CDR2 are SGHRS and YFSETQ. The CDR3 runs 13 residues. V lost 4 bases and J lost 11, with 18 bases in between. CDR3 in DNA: TGCGCCAGCAGCGAGGACGGGAGGCATAAGGCTTTCTTT. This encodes CASSEDGRHKAFF.

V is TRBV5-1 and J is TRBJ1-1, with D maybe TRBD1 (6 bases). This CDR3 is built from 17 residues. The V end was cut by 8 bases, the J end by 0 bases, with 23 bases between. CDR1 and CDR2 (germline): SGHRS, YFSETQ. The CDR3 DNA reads TGCGCCAGTACCCGGGGAGGGGGAAGGGCTTTGAACACTGAAGCTTTCTTT. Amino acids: CASTRGGGRALNTEAFF.

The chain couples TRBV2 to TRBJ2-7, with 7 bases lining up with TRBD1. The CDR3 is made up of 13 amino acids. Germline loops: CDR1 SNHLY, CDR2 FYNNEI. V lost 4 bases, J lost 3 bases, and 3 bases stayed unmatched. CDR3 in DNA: TGTGCCAGCAGTGTGGGACAGATCTACGAGCAGTACGTC. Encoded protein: CASSVGQIYEQYV.

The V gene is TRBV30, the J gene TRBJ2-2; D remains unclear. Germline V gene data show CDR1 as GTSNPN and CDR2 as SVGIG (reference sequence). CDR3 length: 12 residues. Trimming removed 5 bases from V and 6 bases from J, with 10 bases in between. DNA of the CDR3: TGTGCCTGGTCCCCCAGGTCCGGGGAGCTGTTTTTT. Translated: CAWSPRSGELFF.

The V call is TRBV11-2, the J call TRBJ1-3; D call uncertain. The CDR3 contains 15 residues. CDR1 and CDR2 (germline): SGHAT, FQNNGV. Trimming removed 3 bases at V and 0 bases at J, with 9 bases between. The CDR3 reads CASSLEQFSGNTIYF. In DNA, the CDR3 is TGTGCCAGCAGCTTGGAACAGTTCTCTGGAAACACCATATATTTT.

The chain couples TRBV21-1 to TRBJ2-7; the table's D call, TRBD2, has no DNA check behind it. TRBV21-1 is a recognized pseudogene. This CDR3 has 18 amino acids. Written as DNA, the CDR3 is TGTGCCAGCAGCGTGAAGCGGACTAGGGGGGCCCTCTCCTACGAGCAGTACTTC. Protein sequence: CASSVKRTRGALSYEQYF.

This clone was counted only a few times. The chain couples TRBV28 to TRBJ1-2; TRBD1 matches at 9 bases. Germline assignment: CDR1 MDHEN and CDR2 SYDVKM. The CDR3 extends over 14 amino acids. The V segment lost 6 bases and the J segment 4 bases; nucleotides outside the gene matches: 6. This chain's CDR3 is CASRLGTGSYGYTF. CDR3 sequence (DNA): TGTGCCAGCAGACTCGGGACAGGGTCCTATGGCTACACCTTC.

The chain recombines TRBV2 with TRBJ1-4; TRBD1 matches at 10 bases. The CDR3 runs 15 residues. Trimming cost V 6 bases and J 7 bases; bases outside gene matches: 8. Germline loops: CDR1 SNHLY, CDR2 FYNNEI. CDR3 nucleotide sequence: TGTGCCAGCAGCAGACAGGGGGCGAGGGGTGAAAAACTGTTTTTT. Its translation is CASSRQGARGEKLFF.

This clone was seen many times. CDR3 loop: CASSVIYGYTF. CDR3 bases: TGTGCCAGCAGTGTCATCTATGGCTACACCTTC. The V and J genes are TRBV2 and TRBJ1-2, with unresolved D. The CDR3 spans 11 residues. CDR1 is SNHLY, CDR2 FYNNEI, per germline. The ends were cut back, 4 bases at V and 4 bases at J, with 4 bases in the middle.

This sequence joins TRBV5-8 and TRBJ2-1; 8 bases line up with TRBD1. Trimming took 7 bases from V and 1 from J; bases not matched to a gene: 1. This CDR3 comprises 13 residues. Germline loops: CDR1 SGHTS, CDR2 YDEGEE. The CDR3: CASQGASYNEQFF. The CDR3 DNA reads TGTGCCAGCCAGGGGGCATCCTACAATGAGCAGTTCTTC. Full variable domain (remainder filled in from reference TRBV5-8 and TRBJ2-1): EAGVTQSPTHLIKTRGQQATLRCSPISGHTSVYWYQQALGLGLQFLLWYDEGEERNRGNFPPRFSGRQFPNYSSELNVNALELEDSALYLCASQGASYNEQFFGPGTRLTVL.

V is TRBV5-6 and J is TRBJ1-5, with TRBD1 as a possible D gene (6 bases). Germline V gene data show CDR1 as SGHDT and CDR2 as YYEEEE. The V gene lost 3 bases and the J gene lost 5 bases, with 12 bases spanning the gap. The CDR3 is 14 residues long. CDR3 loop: CASSSGQTYQPQHF. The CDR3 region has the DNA TGTGCCAGCAGCTCAGGACAGACTTATCAGCCCCAGCATTTT.

The chain's CDR3 is CSVAPRTGGNEQYF. The DNA for the CDR3 is TGCAGCGTGGCCCCCCGAACAGGGGGCAACGAGCAGTACTTC. This chain links TRBV29-1 with TRBJ2-7; 9 nucleotides agree with TRBD1. This CDR3 contains 14 residues. Unmatched junction bases numbered 11, after V lost 6 bases and J lost 5 bases. From germline, CDR1 is SQVTM and CDR2 ANQGSEA.

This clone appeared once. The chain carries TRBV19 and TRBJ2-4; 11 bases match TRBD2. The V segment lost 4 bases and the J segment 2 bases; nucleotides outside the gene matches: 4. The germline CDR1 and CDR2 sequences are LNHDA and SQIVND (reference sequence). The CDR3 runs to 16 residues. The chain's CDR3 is CASSNSGGAPKNIQYF. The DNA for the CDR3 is TGTGCCAGTAGTAATAGCGGGGGGGCGCCCAAAAACATTCAGTACTTC.

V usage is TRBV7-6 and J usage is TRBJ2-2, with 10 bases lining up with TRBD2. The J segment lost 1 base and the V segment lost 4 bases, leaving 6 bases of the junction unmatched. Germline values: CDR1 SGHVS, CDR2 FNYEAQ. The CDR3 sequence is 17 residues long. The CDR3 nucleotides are TGTGCCAGCAGCTCGGGACTAGCGCTGCAGAACACCGGGGAGCTGTTTTTT. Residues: CASSSGLALQNTGELFF.

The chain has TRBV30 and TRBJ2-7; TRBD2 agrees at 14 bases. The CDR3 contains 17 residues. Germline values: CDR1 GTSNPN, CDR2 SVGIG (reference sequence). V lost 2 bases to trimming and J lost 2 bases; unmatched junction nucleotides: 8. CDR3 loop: CAWSTPGLAGATYEQYF. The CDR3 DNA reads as TGTGCCTGGAGTACACCGGGACTAGCGGGGGCTACCTACGAGCAGTACTTC. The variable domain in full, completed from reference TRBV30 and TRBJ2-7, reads SQTIHQWPATLVQPVGSPLSLECTVEGTSNPNLYWYRQAAGRGLQLLFYSVGIGQISSEVPQNLSASRPQDRQFILSSKKLLLSDSGFYLCAWSTPGLAGATYEQYFGPGTRLTVT.

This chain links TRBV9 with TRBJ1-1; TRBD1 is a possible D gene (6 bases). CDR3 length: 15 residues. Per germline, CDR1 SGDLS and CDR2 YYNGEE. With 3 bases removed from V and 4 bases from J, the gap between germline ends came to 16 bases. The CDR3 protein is CASSARGRLGTEAFF. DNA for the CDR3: TGTGCCAGCAGCGCCAGGGGTAGGTTGGGCACTGAAGCTTTCTTT.

CDR3 coding DNA: TGTGCCAGCAGCTTAGCGGGGGGATACACAGATACGCAGTATTTT. Amino acid sequence: CASSLAGGYTDTQYF. The genes are TRBV7-3 and TRBJ2-3, with 8 positions matching TRBD2. V trimming: 2 bases; J trimming: 2 bases; junction bases outside the gene matches: 3. The CDR3 sequence is 15 residues long. Per the germline V gene, CDR1 is SGHTA and CDR2 is FQGTGA.

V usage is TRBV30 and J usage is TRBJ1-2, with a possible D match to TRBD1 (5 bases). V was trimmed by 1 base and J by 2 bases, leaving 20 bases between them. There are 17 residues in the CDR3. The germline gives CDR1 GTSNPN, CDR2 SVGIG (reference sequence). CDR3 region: CAWSDPLVGRVNYGYTF. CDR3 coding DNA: TGTGCCTGGAGTGATCCCCTTGTGGGCAGGGTAAACTATGGCTACACCTTC. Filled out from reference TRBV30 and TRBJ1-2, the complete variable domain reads SQTIHQWPATLVQPVGSPLSLECTVEGTSNPNLYWYRQAAGRGLQLLFYSVGIGQISSEVPQNLSASRPQDRQFILSSKKLLLSDSGFYLCAWSDPLVGRVNYGYTFGSGTRLTVV.

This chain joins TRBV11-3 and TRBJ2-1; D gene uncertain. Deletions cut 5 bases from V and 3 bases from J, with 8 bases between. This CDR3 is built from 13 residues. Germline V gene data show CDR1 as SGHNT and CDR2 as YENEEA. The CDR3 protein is CASSPTGYNEQFF. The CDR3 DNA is TGTGCCAGCAGCCCAACGGGCTACAATGAGCAGTTCTTC.

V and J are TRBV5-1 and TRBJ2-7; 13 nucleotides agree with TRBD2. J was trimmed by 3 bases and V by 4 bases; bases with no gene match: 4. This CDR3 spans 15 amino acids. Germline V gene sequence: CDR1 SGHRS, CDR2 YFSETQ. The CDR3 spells CASSPLAGGNYEQYF. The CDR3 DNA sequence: TGCGCCAGCAGCCCACTAGCGGGGGGGAACTACGAGCAGTACTTC.

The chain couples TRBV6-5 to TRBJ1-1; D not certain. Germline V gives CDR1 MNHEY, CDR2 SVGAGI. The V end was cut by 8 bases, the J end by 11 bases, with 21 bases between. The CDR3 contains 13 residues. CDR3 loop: CASQTSTGSVAFF. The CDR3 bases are TGTGCCAGCCAAACAAGTACCGGGTCGGTGGCTTTCTTT.

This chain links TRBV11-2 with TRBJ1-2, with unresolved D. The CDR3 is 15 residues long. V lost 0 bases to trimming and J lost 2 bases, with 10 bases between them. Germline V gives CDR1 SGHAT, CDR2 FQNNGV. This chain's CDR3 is CASSLEGGKNYGYTF. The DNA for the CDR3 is TGTGCCAGCAGCTTAGAGGGAGGGAAAAACTATGGCTACACCTTC.